This T cell receptor (beta chain) was found in a study of blood T cell repertoires in COVID-19. Study as a whole: Whether acute or convalescent, the COVID-19 samples came from the United States, Italy and Spain.

Seattle enrolled patients during active infection and tracked them longitudinally. As processed by the authors: Nucleated cell number was recorded as an estimate derived from reference gene primer amplification. Sequencing used immunoSEQ multiplex PCR; TCRdb keeps in-frame clones, though not all of them. The V and J calls and clone size come from that table; D and trimming were worked out from the DNA. The data show 200,000 to 300,000 clones, about nine tenths seen once. Trimming cost V 5 bases and J 2 bases; bases outside gene matches: 3. This CDR3 has 15 residues. CDR1 is SNHLY, CDR2 FYNNEI, per germline.

This TCR was recovered from a man younger than 40 with COVID-19, enrolled during active disease. Specimen: peripheral blood. The V call is TRBV2, the J call TRBJ2-1; 10 bases fit TRBD2. The CDR3 region is CASSPTSGAYNEQFF. CDR3 sequence (DNA): TGTGCCAGCAGTCCCACTAGCGGGGCCTACAATGAGCAGTTCTTC.